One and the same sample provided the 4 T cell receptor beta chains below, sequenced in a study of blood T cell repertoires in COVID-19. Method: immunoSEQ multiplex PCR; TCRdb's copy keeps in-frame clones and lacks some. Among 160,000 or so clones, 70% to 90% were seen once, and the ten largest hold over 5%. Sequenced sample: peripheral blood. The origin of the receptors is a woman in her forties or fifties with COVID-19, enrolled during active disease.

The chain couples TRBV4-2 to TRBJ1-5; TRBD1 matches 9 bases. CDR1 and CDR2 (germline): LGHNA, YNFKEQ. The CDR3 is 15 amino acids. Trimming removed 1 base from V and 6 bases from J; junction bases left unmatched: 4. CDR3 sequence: CASSQAQGASQPQHF. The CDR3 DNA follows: TGTGCCAGCAGCCAAGCACAGGGGGCTAGTCAGCCCCAGCATTTT.

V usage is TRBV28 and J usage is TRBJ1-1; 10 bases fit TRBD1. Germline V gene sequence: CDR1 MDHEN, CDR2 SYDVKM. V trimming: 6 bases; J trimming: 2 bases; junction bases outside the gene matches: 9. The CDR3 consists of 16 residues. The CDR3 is CASSTGQGVANTEAFF. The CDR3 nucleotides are TGTGCCAGCAGCACCGGACAGGGGGTCGCCAACACTGAAGCTTTCTTT. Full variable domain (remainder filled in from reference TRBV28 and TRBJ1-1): DVKVTQSSRYLVKRTGEKVFLECVQDMDHENMFWYRQDPGLGLRLIYFSYDVKMKEKGDIPEGYSVSREKKERFSLILESASTNQTSMYLCASSTGQGVANTEAFFGQGTRLTVV.

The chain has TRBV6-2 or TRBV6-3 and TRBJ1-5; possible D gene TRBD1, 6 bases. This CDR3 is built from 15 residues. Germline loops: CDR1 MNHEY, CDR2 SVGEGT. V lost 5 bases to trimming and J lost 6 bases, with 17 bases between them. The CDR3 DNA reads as TGTGCCAGCAGTCCCGGGAACAGGGCCGGTCAGCCCCAGCATTTT. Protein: CASSPGNRAGQPQHF.

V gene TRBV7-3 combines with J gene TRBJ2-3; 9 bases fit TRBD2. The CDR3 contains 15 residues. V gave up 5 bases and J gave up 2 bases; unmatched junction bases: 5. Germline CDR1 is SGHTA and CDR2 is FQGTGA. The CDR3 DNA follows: TGTGCCAGCAGCCCAGCGGGGGGTCTCACAGATACGCAGTATTTT. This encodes CASSPAGGLTDTQYF.